This T cell receptor (beta chain) was recovered during a study of CD8+CD57+ T cells in acquired aplastic anemia. Study-wide context: CD4+ cells from healthy donors averaged approximately 11 million reads. The study, taken as a whole, reports: Significance was not reached for CD8+ Simpson's diversity between patients and controls.

This clonotype has a count of ten or more. No antigen is known for it. TCR beta VDJ and CDR3 profiling used genomic DNA as template. TCRdb re-called the reads with MiXCR, one entry per CDR3 protein. The data show about 400,000 distinct CDR3 sequences, 55% to 70% seen once. V lost 4 bases and J lost 8, with 13 bases in between. This CDR3 has 14 amino acids. Germline lookup yields CDR1 SGHDT and CDR2 YYEEEE. The chain carries TRBV5-6 and TRBJ1-6; TRBD1 might be the D (5 bases). Sequencing used sorted CD4+, CD8+, or CD8+CD57+ T cells (not recorded which) from PBMCs. The TCR originated in a human donor in good health, serving as a control. The CDR3 region is CASSIYDSYSPLHF. CDR3 nucleotide sequence: TGTGCCAGCAGCATTTATGACAGCTATTCACCCCTCCACTTT.